Shown below are 20 T cell receptor beta chains from a single sample sequenced in a study of cytomegalovirus exposure and HLA in healthy donors. PCR employed 60 Vbeta and 13 Jbeta primers. The assay was immunoSEQ multiplex PCR, and TCRdb's table has in-frame clones only and misses some. The sample holds 60,000 to 90,000 clones, around 70% seen once. The sequenced sample was PBMCs. The receptors were sampled from a man in his forties or fifties in good health and CMV-seropositive.

The J gene is TRBJ2-5, the V gene TRBV4-3, with 8 bases matching TRBD1. Looked up from germline, CDR1 is LGHNA and CDR2 is YSLEER. This CDR3 contains 18 residues. With V trimmed by 1 base and J by 2 bases, 12 bases remained unmatched. Here the CDR3 DNA reads TGCGCCAGCAGCCAAGGGCAGGTCGGTACAGGGGGACAAGAGACCCAGTACTTC. Protein sequence: CASSQGQVGTGGQETQYF.

The chain combines TRBV9 with TRBJ1-6; no clear D gene. The CDR3 length is 17 residues. CDR1 and CDR2 (germline): SGDLS, YYNGEE. The ends were cut back, 4 bases at V and 0 bases at J, with 14 bases in the middle. This CDR3 is CASSSWSLSSYNSPLHF. The CDR3 DNA follows: TGTGCCAGCAGCTCATGGTCGCTGAGCTCCTATAATTCACCCCTCCACTTT.

The chain uses TRBV4-1 and TRBJ2-1; D is uncertain. The CDR3 covers 15 residues. Germline lookup yields CDR1 MGHRA and CDR2 YSYEKL. Trimming took off 0 bases at V and 1 base at J, with 7 bases between the two ends. CDR3 in DNA: TGCGCCAGCAGCCAAGATCCGGTGTCCTACAATGAGCAGTTCTTC. It codes for CASSQDPVSYNEQFF.

This clone has only a few counts. The chain carries TRBV4-3 and TRBJ2-2, with TRBD2 identical over 14 bases. The CDR3 runs to 13 residues. Germline CDR1 is LGHNA and CDR2 is YSLEER. The junction had 0 bases not matched to a gene; V was cut back by 8 bases and J by 7 bases. For the CDR3, the DNA is TGCGCCAGCGGACTAGCGGGGGGCGGGGAGCTGTTTTTT. Its protein is CASGLAGGGELFF.

This clone turned up a few times. The rearrangement uses TRBV7-2 and TRBJ1-3; the D is unclear. The CDR3 sequence is 15 residues long. The V end lost 3 bases, the J end lost 0 bases, and 9 bases lay between the germline ends. Germline V CDR1 and CDR2: SGHTA, FQGNSA. The CDR3 sequence: CASSLGVSSGNTIYF. The CDR3, as DNA: TGTGCCAGCAGCTTGGGCGTTTCCTCTGGAAACACCATATATTTT.

This chain connects TRBV6-5 to TRBJ1-6; TRBD1 matches 7 bases. CDR1 and CDR2 (germline): MNHEY, SVGAGI. CDR3 size: 15 residues. Germline trimming cut 0 bases from V and 5 bases from J; bases unmatched to any gene: 1. The CDR3 region is CASSYSGQNNSPLHF. The CDR3 nucleotides are TGTGCCAGCAGTTACTCGGGACAGAATAATTCACCCCTCCACTTT.

The rearrangement uses TRBV4-2 and TRBJ1-2; weak D call: TRBD1 (6 bases). V was trimmed by 0 bases and J by 4 bases, leaving 18 bases between them. Germline V gene sequence: CDR1 LGHNA, CDR2 YNFKEQ. The CDR3 runs to 17 residues. As DNA, the CDR3 is TGTGCCAGCAGCCAAGATTCGGGGGGCCCCAGTCCCTATGGCTACACCTTC. It specifies CASSQDSGGPSPYGYTF.

In its sample, this clone was seen a few times. The chain has TRBV5-1 and TRBJ1-2; maybe TRBD1 (5 bases). The CDR3 sequence is 13 residues long. CDR1 is SGHRS and CDR2 is YFSETQ in the germline V gene. V lost 4 bases and J lost 4, with 11 bases in between. CDR3 nucleotide sequence: TGCGCCAGCAGCCCCCGGACACTCTATGGCTACACCTTC. This gives the protein CASSPRTLYGYTF.

The rearrangement joins TRBV6-1 to TRBJ2-2; 11 nucleotides align to TRBD1. From germline, CDR1 is MNHNS and CDR2 SASEGT. The CDR3 contains 14 residues. The trim removed 10 bases at V and 7 bases at J, leaving 8 bases unmatched. CDR3 in amino acids: CATEPGQGVGELFF. DNA of the CDR3: TGTGCCACGGAACCGGGACAGGGGGTCGGGGAGCTGTTTTTT.

J is TRBJ1-1 and V is TRBV15; 7 bases agree with TRBD1. The CDR3 covers 15 residues. V lost 3 bases and J lost 2; bases outside the gene matches: 6. CDR1 is LNHNV, CDR2 YYDKDF, per germline (reference sequence). This CDR3 reads CATSRGGQLNTEAFF. The DNA of the CDR3 is TGTGCCACCAGCAGGGGGGGACAGCTAAACACTGAAGCTTTCTTT. The entire variable domain, with the rest obtained from reference TRBV15 and TRBJ1-1, is as follows: DAMVIQNPRYQVTQFGKPVTLSCSQTLNHNVMYWYQQKSSQAPKLLFHYYDKDFNNEADTPDNFQSRRPNTSFCFLDIRSPGLGDTAMYLCATSRGGQLNTEAFFGQGTRLTVV.

The chain joins TRBV27 to TRBJ2-1; 12 bases fit TRBD2. With V trimmed by 8 bases and J by 4 bases, 3 bases remained unmatched. The CDR3 is made up of 14 amino acids. Germline V lookup: CDR1 MNHEY, CDR2 SMNVEV (reference sequence). Here the CDR3 reads CASSTSGRYNEQFF. The DNA for the CDR3 is TGTGCCAGCTCCACTAGCGGGAGGTACAATGAGCAGTTCTTC.

The V gene is TRBV30, the J gene TRBJ1-6; 7 bases match TRBD1. Germline CDR1 is GTSNPN and CDR2 is SVGIG (reference sequence). The V segment lost 4 bases and the J segment 0 bases; nucleotides outside the gene matches: 3. This CDR3 contains 15 residues. Here the CDR3 DNA reads TGTGCCTGGACCAGGGGGATCTCCTATAATTCACCCCTCCACTTT. It translates to CAWTRGISYNSPLHF.

Points on this clone: This sample includes further DNA sequences coding for the same CDR3. The genes are TRBV28 and TRBJ2-3; 10 bases map to TRBD1. The V gene end was trimmed by 4 bases and the J gene end by 5 bases; junction bases not matched to a gene: 6. Germline V CDR1 and CDR2: MDHEN, SYDVKM. This CDR3 has 15 amino acids. DNA for the CDR3: TGTGCCAGCAGTTCTATCGGGACAGGGGAAGATACGCAGTATTTT. Translated: CASSSIGTGEDTQYF.

The chain combines TRBV6-1 with TRBJ1-3, with a tentative D call TRBD1 (6 bases). V was trimmed by 5 bases and J by 0 bases, leaving 8 bases between them. The CDR3 runs to 14 residues. Germline CDR1 and CDR2: MNHNS and SASEGT. CDR3 sequence reads: CASSTGNSGNTIYF. The CDR3, as DNA: TGTGCCAGCAGTACAGGGAACTCTGGAAACACCATATATTTT.

This chain joins TRBV5-1 and TRBJ2-7, with 7 bases matching TRBD2. This CDR3 has 14 amino acids. Germline CDR1 and CDR2: SGHRS and YFSETQ. V shed 0 bases and J 6 bases; nucleotides not matched to a gene: 6. The chain's CDR3 is CASSLGLGEGEQYF. The CDR3 nucleotides read TGCGCCAGCAGCTTGGGGCTAGGGGAGGGCGAGCAGTACTTC. Variable domain in full (rest from reference TRBV5-1 and TRBJ2-7): KAGVTQTPRYLIKTRGQQVTLSCSPISGHRSVSWYQQTPGQGLQFLFEYFSETQRNKGNFPGRFSGRQFSNSRSEMNVSTLELGDSALYLCASSLGLGEGEQYFGPGTRLTVT.

The chain combines TRBV30 with TRBJ1-1; D is unclear. Germline lookup yields CDR1 GTSNPN and CDR2 SVGIG (reference sequence). The V end was cut by 1 base, the J end by 0 bases, with 9 bases between. The CDR3 has 14 residues. Here the CDR3 DNA reads TGTGCCTGGAGTGGGGCAGCCATGAACACTGAAGCTTTCTTT. The encoded protein is CAWSGAAMNTEAFF.

This sequence joins TRBV7-9 and TRBJ2-3; D unresolved. V dropped 3 bases and J dropped 5 bases, with 12 bases sitting between them. CDR3 length equals 14 residues. CDR1 SEHNR and CDR2 FQNEAQ come from the germline V gene (reference sequence). The CDR3 nucleotides read TGTGCCAGCAGCTTGGCAGGAACGGTAGATACGCAGTATTTT. Its translation: CASSLAGTVDTQYF.

This clone was picked up one time. The chain combines TRBV7-2 with TRBJ1-5, with 9 bases that match TRBD1. The CDR3 sequence is 15 residues long. The V and J ends lost 5 bases and 3 bases, in that order; junction bases with no gene match: 5. The germline gives CDR1 SGHTA, CDR2 FQGNSA. The CDR3 DNA reads TGTGCCAGCAGCCCACAGGGGGCGGACAATCAGCCCCAGCATTTT. As protein: CASSPQGADNQPQHF.

The genes are TRBV7-6 and TRBJ2-2; maybe TRBD1 (6 bases). Germline lookup yields CDR1 SGHVS and CDR2 FNYEAQ. The CDR3 covers 14 residues. The V end lost 3 bases, the J end lost 7 bases, and 12 bases lay between the germline ends. This CDR3 reads CASSFTGFGGELFF. The CDR3 bases are TGTGCCAGCAGCTTTACAGGGTTCGGCGGGGAGCTGTTTTTT. Full variable domain (outside the CDR3, taken from reference TRBV7-6 and TRBJ2-2): GAGVSQSPRYKVTKRGQDVALRCDPISGHVSLYWYRQALGQGPEFLTYFNYEAQQDKSGLPNDRFSAERPEGSISTLTIQRTEQRDSAMYRCASSFTGFGGELFFGEGSRLTVL.

This chain uses TRBV7-2 with TRBJ1-2, with TRBD1 matching over 10 bases. The CDR3 totals 16 residues. Per germline, CDR1 SGHTA and CDR2 FQGNSA. With 1 base clipped from V and 5 bases from J, the junction kept 7 bases outside the gene matches. The CDR3 sequence is CASSLEGGDRGYGYTF. DNA of the CDR3: TGTGCCAGCAGCTTAGAAGGAGGGGACAGGGGTTATGGCTACACCTTC.